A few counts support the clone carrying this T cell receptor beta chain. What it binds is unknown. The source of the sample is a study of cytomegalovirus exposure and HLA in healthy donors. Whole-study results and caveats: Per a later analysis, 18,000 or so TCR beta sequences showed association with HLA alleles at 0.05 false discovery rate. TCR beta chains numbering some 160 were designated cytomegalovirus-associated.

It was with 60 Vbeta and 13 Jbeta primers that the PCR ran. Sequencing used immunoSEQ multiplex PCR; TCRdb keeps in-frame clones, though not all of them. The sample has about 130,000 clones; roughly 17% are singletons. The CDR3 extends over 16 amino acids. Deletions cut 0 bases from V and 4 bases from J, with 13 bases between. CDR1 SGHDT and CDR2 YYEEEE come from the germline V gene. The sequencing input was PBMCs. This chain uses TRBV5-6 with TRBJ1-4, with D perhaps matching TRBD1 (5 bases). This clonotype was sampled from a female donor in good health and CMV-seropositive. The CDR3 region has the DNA TGTGCCAGCAGCTTGGTCGGGGGAGCCCATAATGAAAAACTGTTTTTT. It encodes CASSLVGGAHNEKLFF.